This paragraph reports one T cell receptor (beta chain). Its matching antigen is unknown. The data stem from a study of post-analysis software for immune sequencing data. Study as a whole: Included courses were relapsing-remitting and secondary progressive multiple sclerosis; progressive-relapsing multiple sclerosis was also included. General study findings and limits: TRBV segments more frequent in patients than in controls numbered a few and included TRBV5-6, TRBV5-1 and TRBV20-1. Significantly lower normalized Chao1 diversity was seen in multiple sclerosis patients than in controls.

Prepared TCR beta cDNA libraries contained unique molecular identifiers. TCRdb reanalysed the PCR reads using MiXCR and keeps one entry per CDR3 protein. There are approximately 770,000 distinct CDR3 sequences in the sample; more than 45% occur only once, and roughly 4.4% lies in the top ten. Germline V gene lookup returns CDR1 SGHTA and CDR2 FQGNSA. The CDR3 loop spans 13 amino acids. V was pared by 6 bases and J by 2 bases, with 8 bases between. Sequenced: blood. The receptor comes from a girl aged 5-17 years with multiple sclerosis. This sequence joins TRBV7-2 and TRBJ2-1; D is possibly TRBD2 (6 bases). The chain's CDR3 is CASRAGPYNEQFF. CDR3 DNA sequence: TGTGCCAGCAGGGCGGGACCCTACAATGAGCAGTTCTTC.